A single sample gave rise to the 19 T cell receptor beta chains below, sequenced in a study of human T cells and chemical hapten exposure. Noted time point: patch test 3, about 24 weeks after DPC sensitization. Specified treatment: therapeutic diphenylcyclopropenone sensitization with weekly scalp DPC. One entry per CDR3 protein results from TCRdb running MiXCR on the RACE reads. The sample yields just under 65,000 distinct CDR3 sequences, about 11% seen once. The material was whole blood, obtained in connection with sensitization to the hapten diphenylcyclopropenone (DPC). The source of these receptors is a woman in her 30s with alopecia areata. Some clones in this sample may be carry-over from other donors' samples.

This clonotype was seen repeatedly, ten times or more. J is TRBJ1-5 and V is TRBV18; no definite D call. The CDR3 spans 13 residues. V lost 3 bases to trimming and J lost 5 bases, with 8 bases between them. Germline V gene lookup returns CDR1 KGHSH and CDR2 LQKENI. CDR3 DNA sequence: TGTGCCAGCTCACCTAAAGGTGATCAGCCCCAGCATTTT. This encodes CASSPKGDQPQHF.

The rearrangement joins TRBV9 to TRBJ2-1, with TRBD2 identical over 15 bases. The germline V gene encodes CDR1 SGDLS and CDR2 YYNGEE. Unmatched junction bases numbered 18, after V lost 4 bases and J lost 7 bases. CDR3 length: 20 residues. The CDR3 loop is CASSTPLAWTSGGAGNEQFF. CDR3 nucleotides: TGTGCCAGCAGCACCCCACTTGCGTGGACTAGCGGGGGGGCTGGGAATGAGCAGTTCTTC.

There are a few counts of this clonotype. The chain joins TRBV7-3 to TRBJ2-3; TRBD2 is a possible D gene (6 bases). CDR1 and CDR2 (germline): SGHTA, FQGTGA. This CDR3 has 14 amino acids. V gave up 6 bases and J gave up 2 bases, with 12 bases separating them. The CDR3 reads CASSLWDFTDTQYF. CDR3 bases: TGTGCCAGCAGTTTATGGGACTTCACAGATACGCAGTATTTT.

This clonotype was seen a few times. The chain combines TRBV29-1 with TRBJ2-2; D is ambiguous. Germline assignment: CDR1 SQVTM and CDR2 ANQGSEA. With 4 bases removed from V and 1 base from J, the gap between germline ends came to 7 bases. This CDR3 region has 13 residues. The CDR3 DNA sequence: TGCAGCGTTGGGCAGCGGAACACCGGGGAGCTGTTTTTT. Translating it yields CSVGQRNTGELFF.

This clonotype has more than one count but fewer than ten. The chain is built from TRBV7-8 and TRBJ2-2, with 7 positions matching TRBD1. Trimming cost V 6 bases and J 6 bases; bases outside gene matches: 13. Germline-derived CDR1 and CDR2 are SGHVS and FQNEAQ. There are 16 residues in the CDR3. Here the CDR3 reads CASSQGYRGNAGELFF. In DNA, the CDR3 is TGTGCCAGCAGTCAAGGGTACAGGGGAAATGCCGGGGAGCTGTTTTTT.

This clonotype was recorded many times. The chain employs TRBV6-2 or TRBV6-3 and TRBJ2-3, with D possibly TRBD2 on 5 matching bases. V gave up 6 bases and J gave up 6 bases, with 16 bases separating them. CDR1 is MNHEY, CDR2 SVGEGT, per germline. The CDR3 has 14 amino acids. The DNA for the CDR3 is TGTGCCAGCAGAAGACCCCCCGGGGTGGATACGCAGTATTTT. Its translation: CASRRPPGVDTQYF.

The V gene is TRBV28, the J gene TRBJ2-3, with 8 positions matching TRBD2. V shed 7 bases, J shed 5 bases, and the junction held 8 bases outside the gene matches. CDR1 is MDHEN and CDR2 is SYDVKM in the germline V gene. The CDR3 sequence is 14 residues long. The CDR3 DNA reads as TGTGCCAGCAAGGCCGGGGGGGCGCAAGATACGCAGTATTTT. This encodes CASKAGGAQDTQYF.

This clonotype came up a few times. The chain is built from TRBV7-8 and TRBJ2-3, with 7 bases lining up with TRBD1. CDR1 is SGHVS, CDR2 FQNEAQ, per germline. This CDR3 is built from 17 residues. V was pared by 7 bases and J by 0 bases, with 13 bases of the junction left unmatched. The CDR3 sequence: CASMKRGGGGSTDTQYF. The CDR3 DNA reads as TGTGCCAGCATGAAGAGAGGGGGCGGCGGCAGCACAGATACGCAGTATTTT.

The chain links TRBV29-1 to TRBJ2-5, with D uncertain. The CDR3 covers 10 residues. Germline V lookup: CDR1 SQVTM, CDR2 ANQGSEA. V lost 7 bases and J lost 1, with 4 bases in between. DNA of the CDR3: TGCAGCGGGGGCCAAGAGACCCAGTACTTC. Protein product: CSGGQETQYF.

This clonotype was recorded at least ten times. This chain connects TRBV23-1 to TRBJ2-6; D perhaps matches TRBD1 (5 bases). TRBV23-1 is an ORF for which the function is uncertain. The CDR3 contains 18 residues. V lost 4 bases to trimming and J lost 0 bases, with 16 bases between them. As DNA, the CDR3 is TGCGCCAGCAGTCCGAACCAGGGCCAAAGCTCTGGGGCCAACGTCCTGACTTTC. Translating gives CASSPNQGQSSGANVLTF.

This clonotype was counted many times. The chain has TRBV20-1 and TRBJ1-1; 7 positions match TRBD1. The CDR3 contains 11 residues. The V gene end was trimmed by 5 bases and the J gene end by 8 bases; junction bases not matched to a gene: 5. CDR1 and CDR2 (germline): DFQATT, SNEGSKA (reference sequence). The CDR3 here is CSAPWDREAFF. The CDR3 DNA follows: TGCAGTGCTCCCTGGGACAGAGAAGCTTTCTTT.

V is TRBV29-1 and J is TRBJ2-1; 15 positions match TRBD2. Unmatched junction bases numbered 4, after V lost 4 bases and J lost 0 bases. The CDR3 has 17 amino acids. Germline lookup yields CDR1 SQVTM and CDR2 ANQGSEA. CDR3 DNA: TGCAGCGTTGGTGGGACTAGCGGGGGGAGCTCCTACAATGAGCAGTTCTTC. It translates to CSVGGTSGGSSYNEQFF.

The V gene is TRBV20-1, the J gene TRBJ2-5; 7 positions agree with TRBD1. V lost 5 bases and J lost 2; bases outside the gene matches: 5. This CDR3 is 13 amino acids long. CDR1 is DFQATT and CDR2 is SNEGSKA in the germline V gene (reference sequence). The CDR3: CSAPSDRQETQYF. The CDR3 DNA is TGCAGTGCTCCATCGGACAGGCAAGAGACCCAGTACTTC.

To note about this clonotype: This may arise from a read error, as a much more abundant clone is one base away. This rearrangement joins TRBV7-3 to TRBJ2-3; D is undetermined. CDR3 size: 16 residues. Germline values: CDR1 SGHTA, CDR2 FQGTGA. This CDR3 reads CAGSLSSAFDTDTQYF. Written as DNA, the CDR3 is TGTGCCGGCAGCTTATCTTCCGCTTTCGACACAGATACGCAGTATTTT.

This clonotype has a handful of counts. This chain connects TRBV7-2 to TRBJ1-2, with a possible D match to TRBD1 (5 bases). The V gene lost 1 base and the J gene lost 2 bases, with 11 bases spanning the gap. The CDR3 runs to 15 residues. From germline, CDR1 is SGHTA and CDR2 FQGNSA. This chain's CDR3 is CASSLGAGHNYGYTF. The CDR3 DNA is TGTGCCAGCAGCTTAGGGGCAGGGCACAACTATGGCTACACCTTC.

V and J are TRBV7-2 and TRBJ2-7, with a tentative D call TRBD2 (6 bases). The CDR3 spans 15 residues. The germline CDR1 and CDR2 sequences are SGHTA and FQGNSA. V was clipped by 4 bases and J by 7 bases, with 20 bases between them. CDR3 DNA sequence: TGTGCCAGCAGCTCATCACTTTGGGGCCTAGCGGAGCAGTACTTC. Protein: CASSSSLWGLAEQYF.

This clonotype has more than one count but fewer than ten. The chain is built from TRBV5-1 and TRBJ1-1, with TRBD1 matching 7 bases. V lost 2 bases and J lost 5; bases outside the gene matches: 9. From germline, CDR1 is SGHRS and CDR2 YFSETQ. There are 15 residues in the CDR3. Here the CDR3 DNA reads TGCGCCAGCAGCTTCCGACAGGGTCTAGGGACTGAAGCTTTCTTT. This gives the protein CASSFRQGLGTEAFF. Using reference TRBV5-1 and TRBJ1-1 for the parts outside the CDR3, the full variable domain is KAGVTQTPRYLIKTRGQQVTLSCSPISGHRSVSWYQQTPGQGLQFLFEYFSETQRNKGNFPGRFSGRQFSNSRSEMNVSTLELGDSALYLCASSFRQGLGTEAFFGQGTRLTVV.

In this sample, this clonotype turned up many times. The chain uses TRBV25-1 and TRBJ2-7, with unresolved D. The CDR3 is 16 residues long. With 7 bases removed from V and 5 bases from J, the gap between germline ends came to 24 bases. Germline V gene lookup returns CDR1 MGHDK and CDR2 SYGVNS. CDR3 in DNA: TGTGCCAGCACCCTAGTTCGACGGGCCCTCGGCCACGAGCAGTACTTC. Protein: CASTLVRRALGHEQYF.

This clonotype was seen ten or more times. This chain connects TRBV6-2 or TRBV6-3 to TRBJ2-1; 14 bases fit TRBD2. The CDR3 loop spans 16 amino acids. CDR1 MNHEY and CDR2 SVGEGT come from the germline V gene. With V trimmed by 4 bases and J by 7 bases, 6 bases remained unmatched. Written as DNA, the CDR3 is TGTGCCAGCAGTTTGAGACTAGCGGGAGGGGGGAATGAGCAGTTCTTC. This translates into CASSLRLAGGGNEQFF.